This TCR beta chain was sequenced for a study of cytomegalovirus exposure and HLA in healthy donors. Study-wide points: It was reported in a later analysis that an Asian-associated ancestry cluster showed fewer N-insertions than the 666-donor mean. With later analysis, a missense DCLRE1C variant became linked to TCR beta V- and J-gene trimming.

Trimming pared 5 bases from V and 4 bases from J, leaving 9 bases between. CDR1 and CDR2 from the germline V gene are SEHNR and FQNEAQ (reference sequence). The CDR3 runs to 12 residues. This clone was picked up one time. The antigen is not known. 60 Vbeta and 13 Jbeta primers were used in PCR. Here immunoSEQ multiplex PCR was the method, and the copy in TCRdb shows in-frame clones only, minus some. The table records roughly 73,000 clones, roughly 80% of them present only once. The rearrangement uses TRBV7-9 and TRBJ2-7; D is ambiguous. The source is a woman aged 45-65 years in good health and CMV-seronegative. Specimen: PBMCs. The CDR3 nucleotides read TGTGCCAGCAGCCCCCCAGGATACGAGCAGTACTTC. This codes for CASSPPGYEQYF.